This TCR beta chain was captured in a study of control samples from healthy donors and cancer patients. The length of the CDR3 is 17 residues. CDR1 MNHEY and CDR2 SVGEGT come from the germline V gene. V was pared by 5 bases and J by 9 bases, with 26 bases between. Generated by immunoSEQ multiplex PCR, the TCRdb table keeps only in-frame clones and is missing some. Of 150,000 to 180,000 clones in the sample, roughly 94% were seen once. The clonotype was recovered from a middle-aged man in good health. The chain couples TRBV6-2 or TRBV6-3 to TRBJ2-1; either TRBD1 or TRBD2 may fit D (6 bases each). The sequencing sample was made of blood. This CDR3 is CASSLQFLGGRGLEQFF. The DNA of the CDR3 is TGTGCCAGCAGTCTGCAGTTTCTGGGGGGCCGTGGTCTTGAGCAGTTCTTC.